The entry below describes one T cell receptor beta chain. This entry is derived from a study of blood T cell repertoires in COVID-19. Study overall: Acute and convalescent COVID-19 specimens originated in the United States, Italy and Spain. PBMCs, B-cell-depleted T cells, or T cells were the source of the cDNA or gDNA that made up the material.

V trimming: 5 bases; J trimming: 2 bases; junction bases outside the gene matches: 9. Germline V gives CDR1 SGHDN, CDR2 FVKESK. The CDR3 covers 17 residues. In the authors' workflow: From reference gene primer amplification, estimates of nucleated cell counts were derived. TCRdb's copy holds only in-frame clones and misses some; the assay was immunoSEQ multiplex PCR. V, J and clone size are taken as reported in that table, and D and trimming were inferred from the DNA itself. Among a few hundred thousand clones listed, 85% to 90% were seen once. The sequence came from a man under 40 with acute or convalescent COVID-19. Sequenced sample: peripheral blood. This chain links TRBV14 with TRBJ1-3, with 10 bases that match TRBD1. The CDR3 region is CASSKGRDRGPGNTIYF. CDR3 DNA: TGTGCCAGCAGCAAAGGCCGGGACAGGGGCCCTGGAAACACCATATATTTT.